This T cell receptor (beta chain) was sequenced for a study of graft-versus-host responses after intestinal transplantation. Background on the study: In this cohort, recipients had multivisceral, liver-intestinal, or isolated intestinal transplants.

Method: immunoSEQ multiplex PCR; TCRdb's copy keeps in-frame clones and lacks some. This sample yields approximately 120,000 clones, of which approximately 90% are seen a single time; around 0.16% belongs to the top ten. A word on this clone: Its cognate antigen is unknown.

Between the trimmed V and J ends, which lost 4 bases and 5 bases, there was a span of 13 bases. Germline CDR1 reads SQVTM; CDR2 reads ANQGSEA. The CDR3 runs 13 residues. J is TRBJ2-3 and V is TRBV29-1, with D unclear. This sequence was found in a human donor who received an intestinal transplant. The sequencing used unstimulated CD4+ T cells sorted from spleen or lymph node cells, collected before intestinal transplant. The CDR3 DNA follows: TGCAGCGTTGGGACGGCGAAGAAAGATACGCAGTATTTT. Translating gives CSVGTAKKDTQYF.